This TCR beta chain was profiled in a study of T cell responses to AZD1222 COVID-19 vaccine. Study conclusions and caveats: Repertoires were collected only later (after the peak T cell response had occurred).

There are 15 residues in the CDR3. The V segment lost 5 bases and the J segment 1 base; nucleotides outside the gene matches: 5. CDR1 is LNHDA, CDR2 SQIVND, per germline (reference sequence). Only in-frame clones appear in the TCRdb table, and some are missing; sequencing was by immunoSEQ multiplex PCR. The sample holds under 200,000 clones; 85% to 95% are singletons and the top ten take about 0.6%. This clone was observed a few times. Its antigen is unidentified. This sample comprised peripheral blood, obtained on day 0 of AZD1222 vaccination. This TCR was sampled from an adult in good health. This chain links TRBV19 with TRBJ1-3; 7 bases line up with TRBD1. This CDR3 is CASSVRRGSGNTIYF. CDR3 bases: TGTGCCAGTAGTGTCCGCAGGGGGTCTGGAAACACCATATATTTT. Drawing the rest from reference TRBV19 and TRBJ1-3, the complete variable domain is DGGITQSPKYLFRKEGQNVTLSCEQNLNHDAMYWYRQDPGQGLRLIYYSQIVNDFQKGDIAEGYSVSREKKESFPLTVTSAQKNPTAFYLCASSVRRGSGNTIYFGEGSWLTVV.